This T cell receptor (beta chain) was identified in a study of CD8 T cells in Susac syndrome. Study findings and constraints: The study admitted that it had a relatively small number of individuals in its TCR sequencing and HLA analysis.

Germline V CDR1 and CDR2: LNHNV, YYDKDF (reference sequence). Trimming shortened V by 2 bases and J by 5 bases, and 15 bases separated the two germline ends. This CDR3 has 15 residues. Reverse transcription of roughly 0.45 to 1 ug RNA was carried out with random hexamers. Amplification of TCR beta CDR3 across 54 Vbeta and 13 Jbeta was performed with immunoSEQ multiplex PCR. Each CDR3 protein is one row after TCRdb ran MiXCR on the immunoSEQ multiplex PCR reads. This sample carries some 180,000 distinct CDR3 sequences, over 85% of them seen once, and the ten largest clones take approximately 0.1%. Peripheral blood CD8+ and CD4+ T cells were profiled by TCR beta sequencing. It was negative isolation that provided the CD8+ and CD4+ T cells, whereas TEMRA cells were enriched by FACS. Of note for this clonotype: No antigen is known for it.

The chain combines TRBV15 with TRBJ2-5, with D maybe TRBD2 (5 bases). This receptor was taken from a human donor in good health. The sample taken for sequencing was CD4+ T cells from PBMCs. The CDR3 sequence: CATSRPRGVRETQYF. DNA of the CDR3: TGTGCCACCAGCAGACCCCGGGGAGTCCGGGAGACCCAGTACTTC.